These T cell receptor beta chains were read from a single sample in a study of blood T cell repertoires in COVID-19. Here immunoSEQ multiplex PCR was the method, and the copy in TCRdb shows in-frame clones only, minus some. The sample holds roughly 100,000 clones, roughly four fifths seen once. Source material: peripheral blood. The receptor source for this set is a woman older than 75 with acute or convalescent COVID-19. Both conserved end residues are part of each CDR3. A D gene is named only where the DNA matches it firmly. Size is stated for part of the rows, as once, few or many counts, or as a class when the clone is expanded.

v_gene	abundance	d_gene	j_gene	CDR3aa	CDR3nt
TRBV2	-	TRBD1	TRBJ1-5	CASTPGQINQPQHF	TGTGCCAGTACCCCGGGACAGATCAATCAGCCCCAGCATTTT
TRBV5-6	-	-	TRBJ2-1	CASSATSGNEQFF	TGTGCCAGCAGCGCCACTTCAGGGAATGAGCAGTTCTTC
TRBV24-1	-	TRBD1	TRBJ1-2	CATSDEGAHYGYTF	TGTGCCACCAGTGATGAGGGGGCACACTATGGCTACACCTTC
TRBV10-1	few	TRBD2	TRBJ2-1	CASSDISGGSYNEQFF	TGCGCCAGCAGTGATATCAGCGGGGGATCCTACAATGAGCAGTTCTTC
TRBV7-9	-	-	TRBJ1-2	CASSPGSSYGYTF	TGTGCCAGCAGCCCCGGGTCGAGTTATGGCTACACCTTC
TRBV2	-	TRBD2	TRBJ2-1	CASSEGLAGGNEQFF	TGTGCCAGCAGTGAGGGACTAGCGGGAGGTAATGAGCAGTTCTTC
TRBV28	-	TRBD1	TRBJ1-2	CASSSYRGQYGYTF	TGTGCCAGCAGTTCATACAGGGGGCAATATGGCTACACCTTC
TRBV3-1/TRBV3-2	once	TRBD1	TRBJ1-1	CASSHRTGRDTEAFF	TGTGCCAGCAGCCATCGGACAGGTCGAGACACTGAAGCTTTCTTT
TRBV7-2	-	-	TRBJ2-5	CASSLPGSRETQYF	TGTGCCAGCAGCTTGCCGGGATCCAGAGAGACCCAGTACTTC
TRBV11-2	once	-	TRBJ2-4	CASSPGTSAKNIQYF	TGTGCCAGCAGCCCCGGGACTTCGGCCAAAAACATTCAGTACTTC
TRBV11-2	-	-	TRBJ1-1	CASSPDRGTEAFF	TGTGCCAGCAGCCCTGACCGGGGCACTGAAGCTTTCTTT
TRBV5-1	-	TRBD1	TRBJ1-6	CASSLNPDRGNSPLHF	TGCGCCAGCAGCTTGAACCCGGACAGGGGGAATTCACCCCTCCACTTT
TRBV10-2	-	-	TRBJ2-7	CASKRLSSSYEQYF	TGCGCCAGCAAAAGACTTTCCAGCTCCTACGAGCAGTACTTC
TRBV5-1	-	-	TRBJ2-3	CASSLQAGTDTQYF	TGCGCCAGCAGCTTGCAAGCCGGCACAGATACGCAGTATTTT
TRBV28	-	-	TRBJ2-7	CASTKRLGSYEQYF	TGTGCCAGCACCAAGAGACTAGGCTCCTACGAGCAGTACTTC
TRBV6-1	-	-	TRBJ1-2	CASSDSGGYGYTF	TGTGCCAGCAGTGATTCGGGGGGGTATGGCTACACCTTC
TRBV10-1	-	-	TRBJ1-2	CASSESGGYGYTF	TGCGCCAGCAGTGAGTCGGGGGGCTATGGCTACACCTTC
TRBV5-4	-	-	TRBJ1-1	CASSGLFGMNTEAFF	TGTGCCAGCAGTGGACTCTTTGGTATGAACACTGAAGCTTTCTTT
TRBV2	-	TRBD1	TRBJ1-5	CASSEERYRGRGQPQHF	TGTGCCAGCAGTGAAGAAAGGTACAGGGGAAGGGGTCAGCCCCAGCATTTT
TRBV6-5	-	TRBD2	TRBJ2-7	CASRREAAYEQYF	TGTGCCAGCAGGCGGGAGGCCGCCTACGAGCAGTACTTC
TRBV5-1	few	-	TRBJ2-2	CASREGLNTGELFF	TGCGCCAGCAGAGAGGGCCTAAACACCGGGGAGCTGTTTTTT
TRBV7-8	-	-	TRBJ1-1	CASSLARDSNTEAFF	TGTGCCAGCAGCTTAGCGCGGGATTCGAACACTGAAGCTTTCTTT